The T cell receptor beta chain under discussion was sequenced for a study of regulatory T cells in long-lasting Graves disease. Time point of the sample: persistent/refractory GD, antithyroid drugs over 5 years with positive TRAb. Construction of the TCR library relied on RNA isolated from PBMCs. Arm-PCR of CDR3 regions with iRepertoire HTBI primers generated TCR beta libraries. TCRdb re-called the multiplex PCR reads through MiXCR, storing one row per CDR3 protein. The table has 400,000 to 500,000 distinct CDR3 sequences, about a fifth seen once. The receptor was isolated from a female donor with Graves disease. The sequences come from peripheral blood mononuclear cells (PBMCs), collected when the disease was refractory, from a patient treated with antithyroid drugs.

The CDR3 DNA reads TGTGCCATCAGTGAGTCCGTCGCGGCGGAGGAGACCCAGTACTTC. This gives the protein CAISESVAAEETQYF. The chain joins TRBV10-3 to TRBJ2-5; no reliable D call. CDR3 size: 15 residues. The V gene's germline CDR1 is ENHRY and CDR2 SYGVKD. V gave up 0 bases and J gave up 5 bases, with 13 bases separating them.